This TCR beta chain originates from a study of shared clonotypes between healthy human individuals. About the study: Researchers drew samples from two women and a few men aged 18 to 49.

Germline-derived CDR1 and CDR2 are MDHEN and SYDVKM. The CDR3 contains 15 residues. The V segment lost 5 bases and the J segment 7 bases; nucleotides outside the gene matches: 9. In the study's own analysis: ImmunoSEQ yielded junction-only sequences lacking quality scores, so filtering differed. The repertoire was sequenced with immunoSEQ multiplex PCR; TCRdb's copy has only in-frame clones and lacks some. V, J and clone size derive from that table, while D and trimming were established from the DNA sequence. Counted here are some 470,000 clones, 70% to 80% occurring once; the ten biggest clones make up 10% to 15%.

Sample: PBMCs. This TCR derives from a woman aged 40 to 49 in good health. Some clones in this sample may be carry-over from other donors' samples. The chain carries TRBV28 and TRBJ1-4; TRBD1 matches at 8 bases. This CDR3 reads CASSRRTGQGEKLFF. Written as DNA, the CDR3 is TGTGCCAGCAGTCGAAGGACAGGGCAGGGTGAAAAACTGTTTTTT. The variable domain in full, with the rest retrieved from reference TRBV28 and TRBJ1-4, is DVKVTQSSRYLVKRTGEKVFLECVQDMDHENMFWYRQDPGLGLRLIYFSYDVKMKEKGDIPEGYSVSREKKERFSLILESASTNQTSMYLCASSRRTGQGEKLFFGSGTQLSVL.